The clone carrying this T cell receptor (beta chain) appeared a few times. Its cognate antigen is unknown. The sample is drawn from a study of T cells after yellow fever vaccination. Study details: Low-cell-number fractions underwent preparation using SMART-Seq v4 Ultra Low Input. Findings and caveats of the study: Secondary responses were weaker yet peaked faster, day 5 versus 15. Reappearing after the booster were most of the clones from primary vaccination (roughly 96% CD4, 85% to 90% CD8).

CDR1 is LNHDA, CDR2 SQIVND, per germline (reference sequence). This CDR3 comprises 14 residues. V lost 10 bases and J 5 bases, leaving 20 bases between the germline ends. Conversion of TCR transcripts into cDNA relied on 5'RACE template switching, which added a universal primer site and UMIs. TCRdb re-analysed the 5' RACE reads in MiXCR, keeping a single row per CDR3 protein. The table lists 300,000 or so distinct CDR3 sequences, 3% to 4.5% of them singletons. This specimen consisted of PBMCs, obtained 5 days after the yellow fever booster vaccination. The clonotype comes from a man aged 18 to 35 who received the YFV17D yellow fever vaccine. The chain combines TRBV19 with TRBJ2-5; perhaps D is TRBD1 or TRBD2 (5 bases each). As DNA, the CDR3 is TGTGCCACCCGGCGATGGGTAGGGGAGGAGACCCAGTACTTC. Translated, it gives CATRRWVGEETQYF.